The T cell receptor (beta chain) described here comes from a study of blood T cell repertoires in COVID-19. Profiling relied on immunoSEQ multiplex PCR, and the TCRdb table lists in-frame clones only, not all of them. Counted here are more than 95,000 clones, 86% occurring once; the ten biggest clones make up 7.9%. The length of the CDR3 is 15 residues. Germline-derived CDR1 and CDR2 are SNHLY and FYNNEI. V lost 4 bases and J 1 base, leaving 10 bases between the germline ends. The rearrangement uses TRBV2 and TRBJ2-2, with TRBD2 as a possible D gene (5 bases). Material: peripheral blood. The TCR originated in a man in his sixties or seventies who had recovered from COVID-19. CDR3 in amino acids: CASSGERGNTGELFF. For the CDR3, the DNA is TGTGCCAGCAGTGGGGAACGGGGGAACACCGGGGAGCTGTTTTTT.